The 18 T cell receptor beta chains below were found in one sample sequenced in a study of sequential checkpoint blockade in melanoma. Clones were sequenced by immunoSEQ multiplex PCR, and TCRdb holds only the in-frame ones, with some missing. Counted here are approximately 12,000 clones, 65% to 85% occurring once; the ten biggest clones make up around 50%. As to treatment: randomized to nivolumab then ipilimumab (arm A) or the reverse (arm B). Sequences were derived from CD8+ T cells sorted from blood (inferred from file names), sampled from a patient given nivolumab and ipilimumab in sequence. Receptors were obtained from a human patient with melanoma. Some clones in this sample may be carry-over from other donors' samples.

The chain recombines TRBV15 with TRBJ2-3, with TRBD1 matching over 8 bases. This CDR3 is built from 16 residues. V shed 3 bases, J shed 2 bases, and the junction held 7 bases outside the gene matches. Germline lookup yields CDR1 LNHNV and CDR2 YYDKDF (reference sequence). CDR3 loop: CATSRETGVNTDTQYF. CDR3 bases: TGTGCCACCAGCAGGGAGACAGGGGTGAACACAGATACGCAGTATTTT.

The chain is built from TRBV27 and TRBJ2-7; D unclear. The germline gives CDR1 MNHEY, CDR2 SMNVEV (reference sequence). V was trimmed by 5 bases and J by 0 bases, leaving 17 bases between them. This CDR3 spans 16 amino acids. The DNA of the CDR3 is TGTGCCAGCAGTCTTTTTGGGCCTCCTTACTCCTACGAGCAGTACTTC. Translating it yields CASSLFGPPYSYEQYF.

V usage is TRBV27 and J usage is TRBJ1-2, with 8 bases identical to TRBD1. The CDR3 runs 11 residues. Germline V lookup: CDR1 MNHEY, CDR2 SMNVEV (reference sequence). The junction had 0 bases not matched to a gene; V was cut back by 6 bases and J by 6 bases. Here the CDR3 DNA reads TGTGCCAGCAGGGACAGGGATGGCTACACCTTC. It is translated as CASRDRDGYTF.

The chain combines TRBV7-9 with TRBJ2-5, with D tentatively TRBD1 (6 bases). Germline V CDR1 and CDR2: SEHNR, FQNEAQ (reference sequence). CDR3 length equals 17 residues. Trimming cost V 5 bases and J 1 base, with 20 bases left between them. The CDR3 reads CASSQPQGRRGQETQYF. The CDR3 bases are TGTGCCAGCAGCCAACCCCAGGGGCGCCGGGGCCAAGAGACCCAGTACTTC.

This sequence joins TRBV7-9 and TRBJ2-5; tentatively, D is TRBD2 (5 bases). Deletions cut 6 bases from V and 2 bases from J, with 13 bases between. The CDR3 sequence is 14 residues long. Germline CDR1 reads SEHNR; CDR2 reads FQNEAQ (reference sequence). CDR3 protein: CASRPFGKQETQYF. The CDR3 DNA sequence: TGTGCCAGCAGGCCCTTCGGGAAACAAGAGACCCAGTACTTC.

The V call is TRBV7-9, the J call TRBJ1-1, with 8 positions matching TRBD1. V gave up 5 bases and J gave up 5 bases; unmatched junction bases: 10. The CDR3 sequence is 15 residues long. Germline V gene lookup returns CDR1 SEHNR and CDR2 FQNEAQ (reference sequence). The CDR3 DNA reads as TGTGCCAGCAGCCCAGTCAGGGGGCTGTGGACTGAAGCTTTCTTT. Translating it yields CASSPVRGLWTEAFF. The whole variable domain, filled in from reference TRBV7-9 and TRBJ1-1, reads DTGVSQNPRHKITKRGQNVTFRCDPISEHNRLYWYRQTLGQGPEFLTYFQNEAQLEKSRLLSDRFSAERPKGSFSTLEIQRTEQGDSAMYLCASSPVRGLWTEAFFGQGTRLTVV.

The rearrangement joins TRBV29-1 to TRBJ1-3, with TRBD1 as a possible D gene (5 bases). The CDR3 runs 14 residues. V was clipped by 0 bases and J by 3 bases, with 9 bases between them. Germline loops: CDR1 SQVTM, CDR2 ANQGSEA. The CDR3 bases are TGCAGCGTTGAAGAGGGGAGGGGTGGAAACACCATATATTTT. Translation gives CSVEEGRGGNTIYF. Based on the CDR3 plus reference TRBV29-1 and TRBJ1-3, the full variable domain is SAVISQKPSRDICQRGTSLTIQCQVDSQVTMMFWYRQQPGQSLTLIATANQGSEATYESGFVIDKFPISRPNLTFSTLTVSNMSPEDSSIYLCSVEEGRGGNTIYFGEGSWLTVV.

This chain links TRBV7-9 with TRBJ2-3; possible D gene TRBD1, 6 bases. Germline CDR1 reads SEHNR; CDR2 reads FQNEAQ (reference sequence). V was shortened by 6 bases and J by 2 bases, with 18 bases between the two germline ends. The CDR3 runs 16 residues. CDR3 residues: CASRNSLAGDTDTQYF. The CDR3, as DNA: TGTGCCAGCAGGAACTCTCTGGCAGGGGACACAGATACGCAGTATTTT.

The chain uses TRBV5-4 and TRBJ2-5, with 14 bases identical to TRBD2. The J call is doubtful: the DNA matches TRBJ2-7 better. The CDR3 covers 18 residues. Looked up from germline, CDR1 is SGHNT and CDR2 is YYREEE (reference sequence). The CDR3 region is CASSLEGLAGGRAYEQYF. The CDR3 DNA reads as TGTGCCAGCAGCTTGGAAGGACTAGCGGGGGGCCGGGCCTACGAGCAGTACTTC.

This chain connects TRBV5-1 to TRBJ2-7; 8 nucleotides agree with TRBD2. The germline V gene has CDR1 SGHRS and CDR2 YFSETQ. V gave up 0 bases and J gave up 12 bases; unmatched junction bases: 11. The CDR3 has 14 amino acids. This chain's CDR3 is CASSLEGGSGDPYF. The CDR3 DNA sequence: TGCGCCAGCAGCTTGGAAGGGGGTAGCGGGGACCCGTACTTC. Based on the CDR3 plus reference TRBV5-1 and TRBJ2-7, the full variable domain is KAGVTQTPRYLIKTRGQQVTLSCSPISGHRSVSWYQQTPGQGLQFLFEYFSETQRNKGNFPGRFSGRQFSNSRSEMNVSTLELGDSALYLCASSLEGGSGDPYFGPGTRLTVT.

This chain links TRBV5-1 with TRBJ2-5, with D possibly TRBD2 on 7 matching bases. Germline CDR1 is SGHRS and CDR2 is YFSETQ. The CDR3 spans 15 residues. Trimming pared 3 bases from V and 2 bases from J, leaving 14 bases between. The CDR3 nucleotides read TGCGCCAGCAGCTCCGCGGGGGCCCCTCAAGAGACCCAGTACTTC. Its protein is CASSSAGAPQETQYF.

The rearrangement links TRBV19 to TRBJ2-2, with D possibly matching TRBD1 (6 bases). CDR1 LNHDA and CDR2 SQIVND come from the germline V gene (reference sequence). V lost 3 bases and J 3 bases, leaving 23 bases between the germline ends. This CDR3 has 19 amino acids. In DNA, the CDR3 is TGTGCCAGTAGTATTATCCAGCGCCTGCAGGGGCAGGACACCGGGGAGCTGTTTTTT. Translation gives CASSIIQRLQGQDTGELFF.

The chain recombines TRBV27 with TRBJ2-3; a weak D match, TRBD2 (5 bases). The germline V gene encodes CDR1 MNHEY and CDR2 SMNVEV (reference sequence). Trimming stripped 5 bases from V and 1 base from J, with 7 bases between. The CDR3 sequence is 13 residues long. CDR3 in DNA: TGTGCCAGCAGTCTCGGGGGCACAGATACGCAGTATTTT. Translating gives CASSLGGTDTQYF.

J is TRBJ2-3 and V is TRBV4-1, with 7 positions matching TRBD1. The germline gives CDR1 MGHRA, CDR2 YSYEKL. The length of the CDR3 is 17 residues. The V segment lost 3 bases and the J segment 2 bases; nucleotides outside the gene matches: 11. CDR3 bases: TGCGCCAGCAGCCAGCGCCCTTACGGACAGGTCACAGATACGCAGTATTTT. It yields the protein CASSQRPYGQVTDTQYF.

This chain joins TRBV7-6 and TRBJ2-5; 12 bases agree with TRBD2. The DNA end is a closer match to TRBJ2-7, so the J assignment may be wrong. The CDR3 sequence is 14 residues long. Germline-derived CDR1 and CDR2 are SGHVS and FNYEAQ. CDR3 nucleotides: TGTGCCAGCAGCCTTCTAGCGGGGGGGTTCGAGCAGTACTTC. This codes for CASSLLAGGFEQYF.

The gene calls are TRBV6-5 and TRBJ2-5; a possible D gene is TRBD2 (6 bases). Germline V gives CDR1 MNHEY, CDR2 SVGAGI. This CDR3 spans 15 amino acids. The V and J ends lost 2 bases and 4 bases respectively, with 14 bases between them. The CDR3 protein is CASSYGTGAAETQYF. CDR3 in DNA: TGTGCCAGCAGTTACGGGACGGGAGCCGCAGAGACCCAGTACTTC.

The chain combines TRBV4-3 with TRBJ2-5, with D maybe TRBD2 (6 bases). The CDR3 runs 15 residues. Between the trimmed V and J ends, which lost 0 bases and 5 bases, there was a span of 13 bases. The V gene's germline CDR1 is LGHNA and CDR2 YSLEER. The CDR3: CASSQDQLAGETQYF. CDR3 coding DNA: TGCGCCAGCAGCCAAGACCAACTAGCAGGGGAGACCCAGTACTTC.

This clone was recorded only once. The chain is built from TRBV7-9 and TRBJ1-1; D unresolved. The CDR3 length is 12 residues. Germline CDR1 SEHNR, CDR2 FQNEAQ (reference sequence). Trimming cost V 1 base and J 8 bases, with 8 bases left between them. CDR3 nucleotides: TGTGCCAGCAGCTTAGGAACGAGGGAAGCTTTCTTT. Its protein is CASSLGTREAFF.